Sequencing of this TCR beta chain was carried out in a study of cytomegalovirus exposure and HLA in healthy donors. Primers included in the PCR were 60 Vbeta and 13 Jbeta primers. The assay was immunoSEQ multiplex PCR, and TCRdb's table has in-frame clones only and misses some. The listing contains 95,000 to 150,000 clones. In regard to this clone: Its antigen remains unidentified.

Study observations and caveats: What TCR beta sequences reportedly achieved was accurate prediction of HLA-A and HLA-B alleles in most subjects.

V trimming: 3 bases; J trimming: 3 bases; junction bases outside the gene matches: 5. The CDR3 consists of 14 residues. From germline, CDR1 is KGHSH and CDR2 LQKENI. V gene TRBV18 combines with J gene TRBJ2-7; TRBD2 aligns across 7 bases. Sequencing was performed on PBMCs. The receptor's source is a young man in good health and CMV-seronegative. Written as DNA, the CDR3 is TGTGCCAGCTCACCCAACCTAGCGGACTACGAGCAGTACTTC. Protein sequence: CASSPNLADYEQYF.